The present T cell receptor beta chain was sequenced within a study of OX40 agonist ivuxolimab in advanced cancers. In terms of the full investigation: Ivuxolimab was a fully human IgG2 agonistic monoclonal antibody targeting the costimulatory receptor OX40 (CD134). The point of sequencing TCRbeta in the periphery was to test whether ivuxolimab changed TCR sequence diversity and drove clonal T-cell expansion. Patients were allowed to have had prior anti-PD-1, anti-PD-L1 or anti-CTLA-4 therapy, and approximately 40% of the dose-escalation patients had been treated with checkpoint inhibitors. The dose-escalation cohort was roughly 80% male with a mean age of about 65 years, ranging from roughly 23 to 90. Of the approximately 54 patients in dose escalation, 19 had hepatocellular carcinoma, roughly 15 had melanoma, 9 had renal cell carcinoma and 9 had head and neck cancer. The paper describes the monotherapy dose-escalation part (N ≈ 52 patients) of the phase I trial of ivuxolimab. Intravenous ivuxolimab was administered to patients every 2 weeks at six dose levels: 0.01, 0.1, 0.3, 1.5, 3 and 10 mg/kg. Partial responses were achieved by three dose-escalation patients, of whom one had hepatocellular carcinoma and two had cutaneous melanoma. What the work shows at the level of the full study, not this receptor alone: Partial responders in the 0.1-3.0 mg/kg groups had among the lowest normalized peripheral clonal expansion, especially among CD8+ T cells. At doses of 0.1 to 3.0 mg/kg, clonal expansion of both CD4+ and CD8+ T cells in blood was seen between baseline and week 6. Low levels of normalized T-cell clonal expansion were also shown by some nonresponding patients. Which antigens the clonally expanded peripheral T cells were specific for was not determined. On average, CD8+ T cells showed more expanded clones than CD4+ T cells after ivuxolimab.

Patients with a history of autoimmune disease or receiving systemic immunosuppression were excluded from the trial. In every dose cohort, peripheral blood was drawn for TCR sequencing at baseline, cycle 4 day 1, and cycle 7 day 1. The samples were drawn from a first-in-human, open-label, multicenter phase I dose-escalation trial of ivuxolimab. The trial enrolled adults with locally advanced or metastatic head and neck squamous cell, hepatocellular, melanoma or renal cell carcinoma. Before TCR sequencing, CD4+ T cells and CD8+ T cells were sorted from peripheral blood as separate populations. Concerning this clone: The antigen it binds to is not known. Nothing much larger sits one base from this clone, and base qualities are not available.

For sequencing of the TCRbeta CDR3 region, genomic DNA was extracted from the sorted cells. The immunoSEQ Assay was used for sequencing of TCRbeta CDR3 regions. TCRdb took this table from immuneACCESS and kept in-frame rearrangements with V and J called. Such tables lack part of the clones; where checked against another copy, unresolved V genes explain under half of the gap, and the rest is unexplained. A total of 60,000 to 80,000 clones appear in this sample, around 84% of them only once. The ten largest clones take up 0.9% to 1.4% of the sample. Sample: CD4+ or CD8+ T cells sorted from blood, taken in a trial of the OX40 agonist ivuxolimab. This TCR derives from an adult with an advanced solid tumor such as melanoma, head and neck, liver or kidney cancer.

CDR3 region: CASSMTGNQPQHF. The sequence in DNA is TGTGCCAGCAGCATGACGGGCAATCAGCCCCAGCATTTT. This sequence uses TRBV2 and TRBJ1-5; there is no confident call for the D gene. The CDR3 holds 13 amino acids from the cysteine to the phenylalanine. Only the CDR3 part of the read is kept: 39 bases, read in frame from the first base. Trimming at the junction amounts to 6 bases on V and 2 bases on J, and the germline ends lie 8 bases apart. In the germline V gene, CDR1 corresponds to SNHLY and CDR2 to FYNNEI.